The T cell receptor (beta chain) described here comes from a study of blood T cell repertoires in COVID-19. Across the whole study: Sources were T cells, B-cell-depleted T cells, or PBMCs; the material itself was cDNA or gDNA.

CDR1 and CDR2 (germline): SNHLY, FYNNEI. This CDR3 spans 14 amino acids. Trimming took off 7 bases at V and 0 bases at J, with 11 bases between the two ends. Original processing notes: By means of reference gene primer amplification, nucleated cell counts were estimated. Data came from immunoSEQ multiplex PCR; TCRdb stores just in-frame clones and leaves some out. The V and J calls and the clone size are those of that table, but D and trimming were determined from the DNA. The sample has approximately 240,000 clones; around 88% are singletons. The sequencing input was peripheral blood. This receptor was taken from a woman aged 30 to 39 who had recovered from COVID-19. This chain joins TRBV2 and TRBJ2-3, with D maybe TRBD2 (7 bases). CDR3 DNA sequence: TGTGCCAGCAAGGGGGGGGGAAGCACAGATACGCAGTATTTT. It translates to CASKGGGSTDTQYF.